This T cell receptor (beta chain) was recorded in a study of graft-versus-host responses after intestinal transplantation (dated by TCRdb to the early 2020s). In the study overall: Recipients received multivisceral, liver-intestinal, or isolated intestinal transplants. Instead of going to the commercial service, samples from a few later patients were sequenced in-house on an Illumina MiSeq and processed with MiXCR. After intestinal transplantation, graft-versus-host and host-versus-graft alloreactive T cell clones in the graft, circulation and bone marrow were tracked using bulk TCR-beta CDR3 sequencing. The cohort enrolled about two dozen intestinal transplant recipients, one of whom was a retransplant, and a few patients without pretransplant specimens were excluded. Donor T cell macrochimerism was defined as a peak of at least 4% donor T cells among recipient peripheral blood mononuclear cells. Every recipient was given anti-thymocyte globulin induction, followed by approximately 3 years of maintenance tacrolimus and steroids. To identify alloreactive clones, pre-transplant mixed lymphocyte reaction products were sequenced and compared with unstimulated pre-transplant donor and recipient T cells.

Receptor amplification or capture employed the immunoSEQ multiplex PCR assay. In most patients, genomic DNA was isolated using the Qiagen DNeasy Blood and Tissue Kit and sent frozen to Adaptive Biotechnologies for TCR sequencing. For most patients, high-throughput TCR-beta CDR3 sequencing of genomic DNA was performed by Adaptive Biotechnologies. The original pipeline was this. TCR sequencing data were retrieved from Adaptive's ImmunoSEQ software for around 19 patients, whereas three other patients were processed with MiXCR and VDJtools. To correct CD4 versus CD8 sorting errors, sequences present in both subsets at a frequency ratio below 5:1 were removed. CDR3 nucleotide sequences shared between donor and recipient were removed because the origin of such sequences could not be assigned. Alloreactive clones required at least 2-fold expansion over unstimulated cells and minimum CFSE-low frequency of 0.002% (template counts) or 0.001% (read counts). Clones detected in sequenced pre-transplant spleen, lymph node, or MLR CFSE-low populations of the donor or recipient were defined as mappable. Cumulative frequency of alloreactive clones was calculated as a percentage of all sequences weighted by copy number. TCRdb limited this immuneACCESS table to in-frame rearrangements with V and J called. A share of clones is missing; checked studies link under half to unresolved V genes, and the rest is unexplained. That table gives V, J and clone size, and the DNA gave D and trimming. This sample is represented by more than 100,000 clones; 90% to 95% of them were singletons. The ten largest account for more than 0.095% of the sample.

About this clone itself: It has no known antigen specificity. No much larger clonotype is one base removed from it; base qualities were not supplied.

The time point tag for this specimen amounts to: cells obtained before transplantation from donor or recipient. CD3+CD4+ and CD3+CD8+ populations were FACS-sorted from unstimulated pre-transplant donor and recipient cells taken from spleen or lymph nodes. The investigation overall reported the following: The conclusions were limited by the relatively low number and heterogeneity of the intestinal transplant patients. GvH clones turned up in recipient bone marrow, with some appearing earlier in ileal mucosa or blood, a pattern consistent with an intestinal mucosal origin. Early after transplant, peak levels of circulating GvH clones were found to be associated with declines in HvG clones. Patients with donor T cell macrochimerism had high GvH to HvG T cell clonal ratios in their allografts.

Germline trimming: 8 bases from V, 3 bases from J; junction bases outside gene matches: 11. The CDR3 has 15 amino acids, counting the end cysteine and phenylalanine. Just the 45-base CDR3 DNA is kept, in frame starting at base 1. CDR1 and CDR2 are read off the germline V gene (reference sequence) as MNHEY and SMNVEV. The rearranged segments are TRBV27 and TRBJ2-7, and 9 bases in between align with TRBD1. Source: unstimulated CD4+ T cells sorted from spleen or lymph node cells, taken before intestinal transplant. This TCR was recovered from a human donor who received an intestinal transplant. The DNA sequence is TGTGCCAGCGGGGATCGACAGGGGGGATTCTACGAGCAGTACTTC. The translation is CASGDRQGGFYEQYF.